This is a list of T cell receptor beta chains from one sample in a study of blood T cells in healthy people across ages. One entry per CDR3 protein, called by TCRdb with MiXCR from the 5' RACE reads. Counted here are roughly 2 million distinct CDR3 sequences, roughly 52% occurring once; the ten biggest clones make up over 2%. The sample comprised blood. The receptors originated from a woman aged 40-49 years in good health. The CDR3 runs from the conserved cysteine through the conserved F or W. D genes are given only for firm matches. A row's size may be missing; if present it is once, few, many or a size class.

d_gene: -
v_gene: TRBV5-5
abundance: -
j_gene: TRBJ2-1
CDR3nt: TGTGCCAGCAGCATGACCGGATTTGAGCAGTTCTTC
CDR3aa: CASSMTGFEQFF

d_gene: -
v_gene: TRBV4-1
abundance: few
j_gene: TRBJ2-5
CDR3nt: TGCGCCAGCAGCCAAGGAGCCGGCTTCCCCCAAGAGACCCAGTACTTC
CDR3aa: CASSQGAGFPQETQYF

d_gene: TRBD1
v_gene: TRBV4-3
abundance: -
j_gene: TRBJ1-2
CDR3nt: TGCGCCAGCAGCCAAGAACAGGGGCGTAACTATGGCTACACCTTC
CDR3aa: CASSQEQGRNYGYTF

d_gene: TRBD2
v_gene: TRBV20-1
abundance: -
j_gene: TRBJ2-4
CDR3nt: TGCAGTGCCTCAGGGACTAGCGGGGGCTCAGCCAAAAACATTCAGTACTTC
CDR3aa: CSASGTSGGSAKNIQYF

d_gene: -
v_gene: TRBV24-1
abundance: -
j_gene: TRBJ2-1
CDR3nt: TGTGCCACCAGTGATTTGGGGGTTGAGACCCAGTTCTTC
CDR3aa: CATSDLGVETQFF

d_gene: TRBD1
v_gene: TRBV7-2
abundance: few
j_gene: TRBJ2-7
CDR3nt: TGTGCCAGCAGCTTACCGGGACAGTCCCCCTACGAGCAGTACTTC
CDR3aa: CASSLPGQSPYEQYF

d_gene: TRBD2
v_gene: TRBV9
abundance: -
j_gene: TRBJ2-3
CDR3nt: TGTGCCAGCAGCGTAGCGGCGGGGGGGCTTTATTTT
CDR3aa: CASSVAAGGLYF

d_gene: -
v_gene: TRBV6-5
abundance: -
j_gene: TRBJ1-6
CDR3nt: TGTGCCAGCAGTTACTCGGAGAGTGCCCTATGGGGTTCACCCCTCCACTTT
CDR3aa: CASSYSESALWGSPLHF

d_gene: -
v_gene: TRBV15
abundance: -
j_gene: TRBJ2-1
CDR3nt: TGTGCCACCAGACTGGCGGCGGAGTACAATGAGCAGTTCTTC
CDR3aa: CATRLAAEYNEQFF

d_gene: -
v_gene: TRBV6-6
abundance: -
j_gene: TRBJ1-4
CDR3nt: TGTGCCAGCAGTGGAAGACGGGGCACTAATGAAAAACTGTTTTTT
CDR3aa: CASSGRRGTNEKLFF

d_gene: -
v_gene: TRBV7-2
abundance: few
j_gene: TRBJ1-5
CDR3nt: TGTGCCAGCAGCTCTCGGTCCGGCAATCAGCCCCAGCATTTT
CDR3aa: CASSSRSGNQPQHF

d_gene: -
v_gene: TRBV7-2
abundance: -
j_gene: TRBJ2-1
CDR3nt: TGTGCCAGCAGCTTAGACCCTAGCTTTGAGCAGTTCTTC
CDR3aa: CASSLDPSFEQFF

d_gene: -
v_gene: TRBV6-5
abundance: few
j_gene: TRBJ1-2
CDR3nt: TGTGCCAGCAGTTACTTTCCTAACTATGGCTACACCTTC
CDR3aa: CASSYFPNYGYTF

d_gene: -
v_gene: TRBV12-3/TRBV12-4
abundance: many
j_gene: TRBJ1-2
CDR3nt: TGTGCCAGCAGCCGCGGGACGGACTATGGCTACACCTTC
CDR3aa: CASSRGTDYGYTF

d_gene: -
v_gene: TRBV9
abundance: -
j_gene: TRBJ1-3
CDR3nt: TGTGCCAGCAGCGTACAGGCTGCCGGAAACACCATATATTTT
CDR3aa: CASSVQAAGNTIYF

d_gene: TRBD1
v_gene: TRBV12-3/TRBV12-4
abundance: few
j_gene: TRBJ1-6
CDR3nt: TGTGCCAGCAGTTTGGACAGGGCTCCAGTCTATAATTCACCCCTCCACTTT
CDR3aa: CASSLDRAPVYNSPLHF

d_gene: TRBD2
v_gene: TRBV7-2
abundance: -
j_gene: TRBJ2-4
CDR3nt: TGTGCCAGCAGCTATACTAGCGGGGGGAAGGACATTCAGTACTTC
CDR3aa: CASSYTSGGKDIQYF

d_gene: TRBD2
v_gene: TRBV7-2
abundance: -
j_gene: TRBJ2-3
CDR3nt: TGTGCCAGCAGCTTGGTGATGCGTAGCGGGGGAATCACAGATACGCAGTATTTT
CDR3aa: CASSLVMRSGGITDTQYF

d_gene: -
v_gene: TRBV28
abundance: -
j_gene: TRBJ2-7
CDR3nt: TGTGCCAGCAGTCCCGGGCTACTTGACCGGGATTACGAGCAGTACTTC
CDR3aa: CASSPGLLDRDYEQYF

d_gene: -
v_gene: TRBV20-1
abundance: -
j_gene: TRBJ2-7
CDR3nt: TGCAGTGCTTTTTGGCAGGGGTCCTTTTACGAGCAGTACTTC
CDR3aa: CSAFWQGSFYEQYF

d_gene: -
v_gene: TRBV7-2
abundance: -
j_gene: TRBJ2-3
CDR3nt: TGTGCCAGCAGCCCCGGGTGGGGAGATACGCAGTATTTT
CDR3aa: CASSPGWGDTQYF

d_gene: TRBD1
v_gene: TRBV4-3
abundance: -
j_gene: TRBJ1-5
CDR3nt: TGCGCCAGCAGCCAAGATCGGGTGGGGACAGGTGGTTGGAGCAATCAGCCCCAGCATTTT
CDR3aa: CASSQDRVGTGGWSNQPQHF

d_gene: TRBD1
v_gene: TRBV3-1
abundance: -
j_gene: TRBJ2-5
CDR3nt: TGTGCCAGCAGCCAAGAGACAGGGGTGGAGACCCAGTACTTC
CDR3aa: CASSQETGVETQYF

d_gene: -
v_gene: TRBV24-1
abundance: many
j_gene: TRBJ2-1
CDR3nt: TGTGCCACCAGTGAAAAAACAGGCGTACTAAACAATGAGCAGTTCTTC
CDR3aa: CATSEKTGVLNNEQFF

d_gene: -
v_gene: TRBV20-1
abundance: -
j_gene: TRBJ1-1
CDR3nt: TGCAGTGCTATAGGACAGACACGCCGAGTATTGAACACTGAAGCTTTCTTT
CDR3aa: CSAIGQTRRVLNTEAFF

d_gene: TRBD2
v_gene: TRBV2
abundance: -
j_gene: TRBJ2-4
CDR3nt: TGTGCCAGCAGTGCAGCGGGGGCGGTGAACATTCAGTACTTC
CDR3aa: CASSAAGAVNIQYF

d_gene: TRBD2
v_gene: TRBV3-1
abundance: -
j_gene: TRBJ2-3
CDR3nt: TGTGCCAGCAGCTGGATAGGGACTAGCGGGGCCACAGATACGCAGTATTTT
CDR3aa: CASSWIGTSGATDTQYF

d_gene: TRBD1
v_gene: TRBV18
abundance: -
j_gene: TRBJ1-1
CDR3nt: TGTGCCAGCTCAGCAGACAGGGGGAACACTGAAGCTTTCTTT
CDR3aa: CASSADRGNTEAFF

d_gene: -
v_gene: TRBV28
abundance: -
j_gene: TRBJ2-1
CDR3nt: TGTGCCAGCAGTTACGGGGCTCTGAATGAGCAGTTCTTC
CDR3aa: CASSYGALNEQFF